Below are 30 T cell receptor beta chains sequenced from a single sample in a study of T cells in Graves' hyperthyroidism and ophthalmopathy. Amplification targeted TCR beta CDR3 regions from RNA transcripts. First-round RT-PCR with HTBI primers amplified the TCR CDR3 region. TCRdb passed the multiplex PCR reads through MiXCR, listing each CDR3 protein once. Among over 550,000 distinct CDR3 sequences listed, over 15% were seen once. The specimen was blood. These receptors all stem from a woman aged 18 to 35 with Graves' hyperthyroidism.

This clonotype was recorded a few times. The gene calls are TRBV20-1 and TRBJ1-2; 7 nucleotides match TRBD1. This CDR3 contains 12 residues. Germline V lookup: CDR1 DFQATT, CDR2 SNEGSKA (reference sequence). V gave up 5 bases and J gave up 5 bases; unmatched junction bases: 5. The CDR3 loop is CSAWTGQYGYTF. The CDR3 DNA reads TGCAGTGCTTGGACAGGACAATATGGCTACACCTTC.

This clonotype was counted ten times or more. The chain has TRBV10-1 and TRBJ1-1; no clear D gene. The CDR3 covers 16 residues. V was shortened by 7 bases and J by 1 base, with 19 bases between the two germline ends. Germline loops: CDR1 WNHNN, CDR2 SYGVQD (reference sequence). The CDR3 sequence is CASKRWYLRRNTEAFF. The CDR3 coding sequence is TGCGCCAGCAAAAGGTGGTACCTCAGGAGGAACACTGAAGCTTTCTTT.

In this sample, this clonotype turned up a few times. The chain couples TRBV7-2 to TRBJ2-3, with TRBD2 identical over 13 bases. CDR3 length: 16 amino acids. V lost 3 bases and J lost 4; bases outside the gene matches: 4. From germline, CDR1 is SGHTA and CDR2 FQGNSA. The CDR3: CASSFVTSGGADTQYF. The CDR3 bases are TGTGCCAGCAGCTTTGTCACTAGCGGGGGGGCAGATACGCAGTATTTT.

This clonotype was recorded a few times. This sequence joins TRBV15 and TRBJ1-2; a weak D match, TRBD1 (5 bases). With 4 bases removed from V and 8 bases from J, the gap between germline ends came to 14 bases. Germline V gene lookup returns CDR1 LNHNV and CDR2 YYDKDF (reference sequence). The CDR3 is made up of 13 amino acids. This chain's CDR3 is CATSKYSGWGYTF. CDR3 in DNA: TGTGCCACCAGCAAATATTCAGGGTGGGGCTACACCTTC. Together with reference TRBV15 and TRBJ1-2, the CDR3 gives the full variable domain: DAMVIQNPRYQVTQFGKPVTLSCSQTLNHNVMYWYQQKSSQAPKLLFHYYDKDFNNEADTPDNFQSRRPNTSFCFLDIRSPGLGDTAMYLCATSKYSGWGYTFGSGTRLTVV.

The sample holds many counts of this clonotype. This chain connects TRBV28 to TRBJ2-3, with 11 bases that match TRBD2. V was pared by 4 bases and J by 5 bases, with 2 bases of the junction left unmatched. The V gene's germline CDR1 is MDHEN and CDR2 SYDVKM. The CDR3 is made up of 14 amino acids. CDR3 DNA: TGTGCCAGCAGTTACGGACTAGCGGGAGATACGCAGTATTTT. This sequence encodes CASSYGLAGDTQYF.

The V and J genes are TRBV27 and TRBJ1-6; D unclear. The CDR3 totals 13 residues. The V and J ends lost 2 bases and 8 bases respectively, with 7 bases between them. CDR1 is MNHEY and CDR2 is SMNVEV in the germline V gene (reference sequence). The CDR3 coding sequence is TGTGCCAGCAGTTTAGGATTGGATTCACCCCTCCACTTT. This sequence encodes CASSLGLDSPLHF.

This chain joins TRBV7-2 and TRBJ2-5; tentatively, D is TRBD2 (6 bases). Germline CDR1 SGHTA, CDR2 FQGNSA. The CDR3 totals 16 residues. The V and J ends lost 1 base and 1 base respectively, with 13 bases between them. The CDR3 bases are TGTGCCAGCAGCTTAGTAGCACGGGACTCCCAAGAGACCCAGTACTTC. Protein sequence: CASSLVARDSQETQYF.

This clonotype was observed many times. The V and J genes are TRBV7-2 and TRBJ1-2; 9 nucleotides line up with TRBD1. Germline assignment: CDR1 SGHTA and CDR2 FQGNSA. The CDR3 spans 17 residues. The ends lost 5 bases at V and 8 bases at J; junction bases unmatched: 18. The CDR3 DNA follows: TGTGCCAGCAGCCGTCGACCGGGACAGGGCGAAGGATCGGGCTACACCTTC. It is translated as CASSRRPGQGEGSGYTF.

The chain uses TRBV11-3 and TRBJ2-6; D is ambiguous. CDR1 SGHNT and CDR2 YENEEA come from the germline V gene. Between the trimmed V and J ends, which lost 4 bases and 1 base, there was a span of 8 bases. CDR3 length: 15 amino acids. The CDR3 spells CASSSLRSGANVLTF. Written as DNA, the CDR3 is TGTGCCAGCAGCTCCTTAAGATCTGGGGCCAACGTCCTGACTTTC.

This clonotype was counted only a few times. The J gene is TRBJ1-1, the V gene TRBV5-4; D is undetermined. The length of the CDR3 is 17 residues. Germline CDR1 is SGHNT and CDR2 is YYREEE (reference sequence). V shed 0 bases and J shed 1 base, with 16 bases lying between them. CDR3 in DNA: TGTGCCAGCAGCTTGGGAGCCCTAGGACGAGGGAACACTGAAGCTTTCTTT. Translating gives CASSLGALGRGNTEAFF.

The DNA of the CDR3 is TGTGCCAGCCGGGACTACGCGCTTCAGAATTCACCCCTCCACTTT. Translated, it gives CASRDYALQNSPLHF. The chain joins TRBV6-1 to TRBJ1-6, with a weak D call TRBD1 (5 bases). This CDR3 spans 15 amino acids. V was clipped by 8 bases and J by 7 bases, with 18 bases between them. Germline CDR1 is MNHNS and CDR2 is SASEGT.

Points on this clonotype: This could be a read error, since a much larger clone is one nucleotide away. The chain recombines TRBV30 with TRBJ1-1; D unresolved. CDR3 length: 15 residues. CDR1 and CDR2 (germline): GTSNPN, SVGIG (reference sequence). The CDR3 region is CAWSSYLGTNTEVFF. CDR3 in DNA: TGTGCCTGGAGTTCCTACCTGGGAACGAACACTGAAGTTTTCTTT.

This clonotype has a count of ten or more. This chain joins TRBV28 and TRBJ2-6, with TRBD1 matching over 9 bases. CDR1 and CDR2 from the germline V gene are MDHEN and SYDVKM. This CDR3 contains 17 residues. After removal of 3 bases from V and 2 bases from J, the junction contained 5 bases not matched to a gene. CDR3 sequence reads: CASSFRDRDPGANVLTF. CDR3 in DNA: TGTGCCAGCAGTTTCCGGGACAGGGATCCTGGGGCCAACGTCCTGACTTTC.

In the case of this clonotype: With a much larger clone just one base away, this may be a read error. The chain is built from TRBV3-1 and TRBJ1-3, with 7 bases matching TRBD1. This CDR3 is 15 amino acids long. Germline CDR1 is LGHDT and CDR2 is YNNKEL (reference sequence). Here the CDR3 reads CASTHDRDPGDTIYF. The CDR3 region has the DNA TGTGCCAGCACTCACGACAGGGACCCTGGAGACACCATATATTTT.

This clonotype was seen a few times. The chain couples TRBV5-4 to TRBJ1-3; D might be TRBD1 (5 bases). V was trimmed by 4 bases and J by 0 bases, leaving 17 bases between them. Germline V CDR1 and CDR2: SGHNT, YYREEE (reference sequence). CDR3 size: 17 residues. Here the CDR3 reads CASSPAVGTTSGNTIYF. The CDR3 DNA reads TGTGCCAGCAGCCCGGCCGTCGGGACGACCTCTGGAAACACCATATATTTT.

This clonotype has just a few counts. The genes are TRBV11-3 and TRBJ1-1; no clear D gene. The V end was cut by 0 bases, the J end by 0 bases, with 8 bases between. There are 15 residues in the CDR3. Germline V lookup: CDR1 SGHNT, CDR2 YENEEA. CDR3 nucleotides: TGTGCCAGCAGCTTAGAAAACCAGCTGAACACTGAAGCTTTCTTT. This codes for CASSLENQLNTEAFF.

This clonotype was recorded at least ten times. The V gene is TRBV5-1, the J gene TRBJ2-7; D is undetermined. V was trimmed by 0 bases and J by 0 bases, leaving 13 bases between them. In germline, CDR1 is SGHRS, CDR2 YFSETQ. The CDR3 runs 16 residues. DNA of the CDR3: TGCGCCAGCAGCTTGGTGAACACTTTGAGCTCCTACGAGCAGTACTTC. It codes for CASSLVNTLSSYEQYF.

J is TRBJ2-7 and V is TRBV24-1; 8 bases are a match to TRBD1. The junction had 3 bases not matched to a gene; V was cut back by 3 bases and J by 3 bases. CDR3 length equals 14 residues. CDR1 and CDR2 (germline): KGHDR, SFDVKD. In DNA form, the CDR3 reads TGTGCCACCAGTGATGAAACAGGGGGCTACGAGCAGTACTTC. This encodes CATSDETGGYEQYF.

At least ten counts were recorded for this clonotype. V and J are TRBV12-3 or TRBV12-4 and TRBJ2-3, with no clear D. The CDR3 length is 11 residues. Trimming left V 3 bases short and J 4 bases short, with 2 bases between. The CDR3 spells CASSFADTQYF. Written as DNA, the CDR3 is TGTGCCAGCAGTTTCGCAGATACGCAGTATTTT.

In this sample, this clonotype turned up many times. This chain links TRBV2 with TRBJ2-1; D uncertain. V dropped 6 bases and J dropped 0 bases, with 9 bases sitting between them. The CDR3 has 14 residues. Germline CDR1 and CDR2: SNHLY and FYNNEI. The CDR3 bases are TGTGCCAGCAGGGTGGGAAGCTCCTACAATGAGCAGTTCTTC. This sequence encodes CASRVGSSYNEQFF.

Comments on this clonotype: This may be a read error: a much more frequent sequence differs by one nucleotide. The rearrangement uses TRBV20-1 and TRBJ2-1; unclear D gene. From germline, CDR1 is DFQATT and CDR2 SNEGSKA (reference sequence). The CDR3 has 12 residues. The chain's CDR3 is CSASPTYNERFF. DNA of the CDR3: TGCAGTGCTAGCCCTACCTACAATGAGCGGTTCTTC.

This clonotype was seen a few times. V gene TRBV6-1 combines with J gene TRBJ1-5; a weak D match, TRBD1 (5 bases). The V gene's germline CDR1 is MNHNS and CDR2 SASEGT. The CDR3 spans 15 residues. V lost 8 bases and J 4 bases, leaving 18 bases between the germline ends. CDR3 DNA sequence: TGTGCCAGCCGGGCGGCAGGGACGTATAATCAGCCCCAGCATTTT. Amino acids: CASRAAGTYNQPQHF.

This clonotype was recorded at least ten times. This sequence joins TRBV20-1 and TRBJ1-5, with TRBD1 identical over 9 bases. Germline V CDR1 and CDR2: DFQATT, SNEGSKA (reference sequence). J lost 7 bases, V lost 0 bases, and 7 bases had no gene match. The CDR3 covers 15 residues. The CDR3 loop is CSARDWGQGYQPQHF. CDR3 DNA sequence: TGCAGTGCTAGAGATTGGGGACAGGGCTACCAGCCCCAGCATTTT.

The J gene is TRBJ2-1, the V gene TRBV6-4, with D perhaps TRBD1 or TRBD2 (5 bases each). The CDR3 contains 15 residues. Germline loops: CDR1 MRHNA, CDR2 SNTAGT. V was pared by 3 bases and J by 0 bases, with 9 bases between. In DNA, the CDR3 is TGTGCCAGCAGTGAGGGGGAGAGCTCCTACAATGAGCAGTTCTTC. This sequence encodes CASSEGESSYNEQFF.

This clonotype was recorded at least ten times. V is TRBV28 and J is TRBJ2-7, with D possibly being TRBD1 (6 bases). CDR3 size: 14 residues. CDR1 and CDR2 (germline): MDHEN, SYDVKM. Trimming stripped 7 bases from V and 5 bases from J, with 18 bases between. The DNA for the CDR3 is TGTGCCAGCACCCCACATGGGGGCGCCGACGAGCAGTACTTC. This codes for CASTPHGGADEQYF.

The gene calls are TRBV19 and TRBJ2-1; D is perhaps TRBD1 (5 bases). V gave up 7 bases and J gave up 0 bases, with 13 bases separating them. This CDR3 region has 15 residues. Looked up from germline, CDR1 is LNHDA and CDR2 is SQIVND (reference sequence). CDR3 loop: CASKQDRSSYNEQFF. The CDR3 DNA sequence: TGTGCCAGTAAACAGGACCGCTCCTCCTACAATGAGCAGTTCTTC.

This clonotype has a count of ten or more. The genes are TRBV10-1 and TRBJ2-7; D might be TRBD1 (5 bases). The germline V gene encodes CDR1 WNHNN and CDR2 SYGVQD (reference sequence). The V end lost 0 bases, the J end lost 5 bases, and 11 bases lay between the germline ends. This CDR3 comprises 14 residues. The CDR3 coding sequence is TGCGCCAGCAGTGAGTCGGGAAGCAGGGACGAGCAGTACTTC. This encodes CASSESGSRDEQYF.

In its sample, this clonotype was seen many times. CDR3: CASTRTDRLGYTF. CDR3 bases: TGCGCCAGCACCCGGACGGACCGGCTAGGCTACACCTTC. The chain recombines TRBV10-2 with TRBJ1-2; D is undetermined. From germline, CDR1 is WSHSY and CDR2 SAAADI. Between the trimmed V and J ends, which lost 7 bases and 8 bases, there was a span of 17 bases. The CDR3 is made up of 13 amino acids.

The chain couples TRBV12-3 or TRBV12-4 to TRBJ2-3; D perhaps matches TRBD1 (6 bases). With 5 bases removed from V and 2 bases from J, the gap between germline ends came to 14 bases. The length of the CDR3 is 15 residues. CDR3 loop: CASSVRDTHTDTQYF. DNA for the CDR3: TGTGCCAGCAGTGTTCGGGACACCCACACAGATACGCAGTATTTT.

This clonotype was found a few times. The chain joins TRBV7-9 to TRBJ1-6, with 8 bases that match TRBD1. Germline CDR1 SEHNR, CDR2 FQNEAQ (reference sequence). This CDR3 spans 14 amino acids. With V trimmed by 3 bases and J by 7 bases, 2 bases remained unmatched. The CDR3 loop is CASSLDRENSPLHF. CDR3 DNA sequence: TGTGCCAGCAGCTTGGACAGGGAAAATTCACCCCTCCACTTT.